Each of the 18 T cell receptor beta chains below was sequenced from the same sample in a study of early T cells in non-severe SARS-CoV-2 infection. TCRdb called the 5' RACE reads again in MiXCR, with one record for every CDR3 protein. The sample records 60,000 to 65,000 distinct CDR3 sequences, about 9.3% being singletons. The sequenced sample consisted of whole blood. The origin of the receptors is an adult who was a healthcare worker with PCR-confirmed SARS-CoV-2 infection or an uninfected control (not recorded which).

The sample holds a few counts of this clonotype. The genes are TRBV12-3 or TRBV12-4 and TRBJ1-1; a weak D match, TRBD1 (5 bases). The germline V and J ends were trimmed by 6 bases and 11 bases, with 16 bases remaining between them. The CDR3 runs 12 residues. The CDR3 loop reads CASSPGTPGAFF. CDR3 bases: TGTGCCAGCAGCCCCGGGACCCCGGGGGCTTTCTTT.

The rearrangement joins TRBV5-4 to TRBJ2-5, with 10 bases lining up with TRBD2. Germline values: CDR1 SGHNT, CDR2 YYREEE (reference sequence). J gave up 5 bases and V 0 bases, and 4 bases lay outside the gene matches. The CDR3 has 15 amino acids. CDR3 amino acids: CASSLEPSGGETQYF. In DNA, the CDR3 is TGTGCCAGCAGCTTGGAACCTAGCGGGGGCGAGACCCAGTACTTC. The full variable domain, in which reference TRBV5-4 and TRBJ2-5 provide the parts outside the CDR3, is ETGVTQSPTHLIKTRGQQVTLRCSSQSGHNTVSWYQQALGQGPQFIFQYYREEENGRGNFPPRFSGLQFPNYSSELNVNALELDDSALYLCASSLEPSGGETQYFGPGTRLLVL.

This clonotype has a count of ten or more. This sequence joins TRBV20-1 and TRBJ1-2; perhaps TRBD1 as D (6 bases). This CDR3 is 13 amino acids long. The ends were cut back, 3 bases at V and 6 bases at J, with 14 bases in the middle. CDR1 DFQATT and CDR2 SNEGSKA come from the germline V gene (reference sequence). The CDR3 sequence: CSARVQGKDGYTF. CDR3 nucleotides: TGCAGTGCTAGGGTCCAGGGGAAGGATGGCTACACCTTC.

The gene calls are TRBV5-8 and TRBJ2-7; TRBD1 or TRBD2 may be the D gene (6 bases each). Germline assignment: CDR1 SGHTS and CDR2 YDEGEE. CDR3 length: 12 amino acids. Between the trimmed V and J ends, which lost 0 bases and 6 bases, there was a span of 7 bases. The CDR3 reads CASSLEGGEQYV. As DNA, the CDR3 is TGTGCCAGCAGCTTGGAGGGGGGCGAGCAGTACGTC.

This sequence joins TRBV5-1 and TRBJ1-6, with 7 nucleotides matching TRBD1. After removal of 4 bases from V and 10 bases from J, the junction contained 5 bases not matched to a gene. Germline V gives CDR1 SGHRS, CDR2 YFSETQ. The CDR3 is 13 amino acids. The DNA for the CDR3 is TGCGCCAGCAGCGCGGAACAGGGGTCACCCCTCCACTTT. Its translation is CASSAEQGSPLHF. Based on the CDR3 plus reference TRBV5-1 and TRBJ1-6, the full variable domain is KAGVTQTPRYLIKTRGQQVTLSCSPISGHRSVSWYQQTPGQGLQFLFEYFSETQRNKGNFPGRFSGRQFSNSRSEMNVSTLELGDSALYLCASSAEQGSPLHFGNGTRLTVT.

This clonotype has ten or more counts. The rearrangement links TRBV20-1 to TRBJ1-1; D call uncertain. Germline CDR1 DFQATT, CDR2 SNEGSKA (reference sequence). The germline V and J ends were trimmed by 2 bases and 1 base, with 14 bases remaining between them. The CDR3 runs to 15 residues. In DNA, the CDR3 is TGCAGTGCTAGACCCGTCCGGGGAAAGAACACTGAAGCTTTCTTT. This sequence encodes CSARPVRGKNTEAFF.

This rearrangement joins TRBV25-1 to TRBJ1-3; D is unclear. This CDR3 comprises 15 residues. Germline V gene lookup returns CDR1 MGHDK and CDR2 SYGVNS. V dropped 3 bases and J dropped 0 bases, with 9 bases sitting between them. The DNA for the CDR3 is TGTGCCAGCAGTGAGGGTTCCTACTCTGGAAACACCATATATTTT. Its translation: CASSEGSYSGNTIYF.

This clonotype was detected many times. V and J are TRBV12-3 or TRBV12-4 and TRBJ2-3; D remains unclear. V dropped 3 bases and J dropped 3 bases, with 7 bases sitting between them. The CDR3 is 13 amino acids. Here the CDR3 reads CASSFGPTDTQYF. CDR3 nucleotide sequence: TGTGCCAGCAGTTTCGGTCCGACAGATACGCAGTATTTT.

This clonotype was found a few times. This chain joins TRBV11-3 and TRBJ2-5; D ambiguous. V gave up 0 bases and J gave up 5 bases, with 10 bases separating them. The CDR3 has 14 amino acids. Germline loops: CDR1 SGHNT, CDR2 YENEEA. CDR3 residues: CASSLDRASETQYF. CDR3 coding DNA: TGTGCCAGCAGCTTAGATAGGGCCAGCGAGACCCAGTACTTC.

This clonotype turned up a few times. The chain is built from TRBV5-1 and TRBJ1-1, with D possibly matching TRBD1 (6 bases). The CDR3 is made up of 13 amino acids. The germline gives CDR1 SGHRS, CDR2 YFSETQ. Trimming shortened V by 5 bases and J by 5 bases, and 13 bases separated the two germline ends. In DNA form, the CDR3 reads TGCGCCAGCAGTCACAGGGAGTTGACTGAAGCTTTCTTT. Its translation: CASSHRELTEAFF.

This clonotype was observed many times. CDR3 residues: CASSLKRTGAFF. CDR3 in DNA: TGTGCCAGCAGTTTAAAACGTACCGGGGCTTTCTTT. V gene TRBV12-3 or TRBV12-4 combines with J gene TRBJ1-1; the D is unclear. This CDR3 is built from 12 residues. Trimming removed 2 bases at V and 11 bases at J, with 12 bases between.

This clonotype was seen repeatedly, ten times or more. The rearrangement uses TRBV12-3 or TRBV12-4 and TRBJ2-3, with unresolved D. Trimming removed 5 bases at V and 4 bases at J, with 4 bases between. This CDR3 comprises 11 residues. Here the CDR3 DNA reads TGTGCCAGCAGTCCCGCAGATACGCAGTATTTT. Protein sequence: CASSPADTQYF.

CDR3 DNA: TGTGCCAGCAGTTTTTATGGACAGGGGTACTATGGCTACACCTTC. This encodes CASSFYGQGYYGYTF. The chain joins TRBV27 to TRBJ1-2; 9 bases line up with TRBD1. This CDR3 spans 15 amino acids. Trimming removed 3 bases from V and 3 bases from J; junction bases left unmatched: 5. Germline loops: CDR1 MNHEY, CDR2 SMNVEV (reference sequence).

J is TRBJ2-2 and V is TRBV18; the D is unclear. The CDR3 has 15 residues. Germline loops: CDR1 KGHSH, CDR2 LQKENI. V lost 1 base and J 1 base, leaving 7 bases between the germline ends. The CDR3 here is CASSPLDGNTGELFF. Here the CDR3 DNA reads TGTGCCAGCTCACCACTGGACGGGAACACCGGGGAGCTGTTTTTT.

This clonotype was observed a few times. The V and J genes are TRBV6-2 or TRBV6-3 and TRBJ2-1; no firm D call. CDR3 length: 11 residues. Trimming pared 7 bases from V and 3 bases from J, leaving 4 bases between. The germline gives CDR1 MNHEY, CDR2 SVGEGT. As DNA, the CDR3 is TGTGCCAGCATCCACTACAATGAGCAGTTCTTC. As protein: CASIHYNEQFF.

This clonotype was observed a handful of times. The chain employs TRBV4-1 and TRBJ1-2; D may be TRBD1 (5 bases). V was pared by 0 bases and J by 8 bases, with 13 bases between. Germline V gene lookup returns CDR1 MGHRA and CDR2 YSYEKL. This CDR3 is 14 amino acids long. Here the CDR3 DNA reads TGCGCCAGCAGCCAAGATCTAGGGACGGAAGGCTACACCTTC. Translating gives CASSQDLGTEGYTF.

This clonotype was found many times. The chain carries TRBV10-1 and TRBJ2-7; perhaps TRBD1 as D (5 bases). The CDR3 totals 11 residues. Trimming removed 4 bases at V and 6 bases at J, with 7 bases between. Germline V gene sequence: CDR1 WNHNN, CDR2 SYGVQD (reference sequence). The CDR3 loop is CASSVGAEQYV. The CDR3 DNA is TGCGCCAGCAGTGTAGGGGCCGAGCAGTACGTC.

This clonotype turned up a few times. This CDR3 reads CASRIAGGNTDTQYF. The CDR3 coding sequence is TGCGCCAGCAGGATAGCGGGGGGCAACACAGATACGCAGTATTTT. This sequence joins TRBV10-2 and TRBJ2-3, with TRBD2 matching over 10 bases. V gave up 6 bases and J gave up 2 bases; unmatched junction bases: 5. CDR1 is WSHSY and CDR2 is SAAADI in the germline V gene. The CDR3 sequence is 15 residues long.